Each of the 28 T cell receptor beta chains below was sequenced from the same sample in a study of T-cell reconstitution after alpha-beta-depleted transplantation in children. Unique molecular identifiers tagged the TCRbeta library. TCRdb fed the PCR reads into MiXCR, producing one record per CDR3 protein. The data hold 450,000 to 600,000 distinct CDR3 sequences, with roughly 13% observed a single time. The sample in question was PBMCs, mostly from graft donor cells, obtained 360 days after TCRalphabeta/CD19-depleted stem cell transplant. Receptor source: a male patient younger than 18 who had a stem cell transplant for acute myeloid leukemia, so the T cells may come from the graft donor.

The gene calls are TRBV12-3 or TRBV12-4 and TRBJ2-1; D may correspond to TRBD1 or TRBD2 (5 bases each). Trimming pared 3 bases from V and 14 bases from J, leaving 11 bases between. There are 11 residues in the CDR3. In DNA, the CDR3 is TGTGCCAGCAGTTTGGGAGTAGGGGAGTTCTTC. Its translation is CASSLGVGEFF.

This clonotype appeared many times. V and J are TRBV29-1 and TRBJ2-2; 10 nucleotides align to TRBD2. The trim removed 7 bases at V and 4 bases at J, leaving 9 bases unmatched. This CDR3 region has 15 residues. Germline V lookup: CDR1 SQVTM, CDR2 ANQGSEA. CDR3 DNA: TGCAGCGCCCACCCTAGCGGGAGCGGCACCGGGGAGCTGTTTTTT. It codes for CSAHPSGSGTGELFF.

For the CDR3, the DNA is TGCAGTGCTAGAGAGGGTGGGTCTGGGGCCAACGTCCTGACTTTC. It encodes CSAREGGSGANVLTF. The rearrangement joins TRBV20-1 to TRBJ2-6; D is uncertain. The CDR3 consists of 15 residues. The germline V and J ends were trimmed by 0 bases and 1 base, with 7 bases remaining between them. Germline CDR1 and CDR2: DFQATT and SNEGSKA (reference sequence).

This clonotype appeared a few times. The rearrangement uses TRBV28 and TRBJ1-1; D is perhaps TRBD1 (6 bases). This CDR3 region has 14 residues. The germline V gene has CDR1 MDHEN and CDR2 SYDVKM. V was pared by 3 bases and J by 3 bases, with 11 bases between. CDR3 region: CASSLDWGHTEAFF. The DNA of the CDR3 is TGTGCCAGCAGTTTGGATTGGGGGCACACTGAAGCTTTCTTT. Based on the CDR3 plus reference TRBV28 and TRBJ1-1, the full variable domain is DVKVTQSSRYLVKRTGEKVFLECVQDMDHENMFWYRQDPGLGLRLIYFSYDVKMKEKGDIPEGYSVSREKKERFSLILESASTNQTSMYLCASSLDWGHTEAFFGQGTRLTVV.

The chain employs TRBV29-1 and TRBJ2-7, with 9 bases lining up with TRBD1. Germline CDR1 SQVTM, CDR2 ANQGSEA. The ends lost 4 bases at V and 2 bases at J; junction bases unmatched: 15. The CDR3 covers 17 residues. The CDR3, as DNA: TGCAGCGTTGGACTAGCCGAGACAGGGGGTAAGACCTACGAGCAGTACTTC. Amino acid sequence: CSVGLAETGGKTYEQYF.

The chain couples TRBV5-1 to TRBJ2-1; 7 positions match TRBD2. Germline-derived CDR1 and CDR2 are SGHRS and YFSETQ. J gave up 4 bases and V 0 bases, and 4 bases lay outside the gene matches. The CDR3 is 15 amino acids. The CDR3 DNA sequence: TGCGCCAGCAGCTTGGATCTAGCGGAATACAATGAGCAGTTCTTC. Its protein is CASSLDLAEYNEQFF.

The V and J genes are TRBV12-3 or TRBV12-4 and TRBJ2-4, with D tentatively TRBD2 (7 bases). Between the trimmed V and J ends, which lost 2 bases and 8 bases, there was a span of 19 bases. The CDR3 consists of 16 residues. The CDR3 is CASSLWRGGAAYIQYF. The CDR3 nucleotides read TGTGCCAGCAGTTTATGGAGAGGGGGGGCCGCGTACATTCAGTACTTC.

V and J are TRBV9 and TRBJ2-1; 8 bases align to TRBD2. V gave up 3 bases and J gave up 9 bases; unmatched junction bases: 11. This CDR3 is built from 15 residues. The V gene's germline CDR1 is SGDLS and CDR2 YYNGEE. Here the CDR3 DNA reads TGTGCCAGCAGCGCGAGCGGGAGTTCGAACAGTGAGCAGTTCTTC. It codes for CASSASGSSNSEQFF.

This clonotype was found many times. The rearrangement links TRBV29-1 to TRBJ1-1; TRBD1 matches at 7 bases. J was trimmed by 5 bases and V by 5 bases; bases with no gene match: 20. The germline V gene has CDR1 SQVTM and CDR2 ANQGSEA. CDR3 length equals 17 residues. Here the CDR3 reads CSVRALPRNRGETEAFF. The CDR3 bases are TGCAGCGTTAGAGCCCTCCCGAGGAACAGGGGCGAGACTGAAGCTTTCTTT.

Only one count was recorded for this clonotype. The V and J genes are TRBV20-1 and TRBJ2-7; 11 bases map to TRBD2. The germline gives CDR1 DFQATT, CDR2 SNEGSKA (reference sequence). The CDR3 contains 16 residues. Trimming took 3 bases from V and 4 from J; bases not matched to a gene: 11. The CDR3 region is CSARSSLAGVRYEQYF. DNA for the CDR3: TGCAGTGCTAGGTCCTCACTAGCGGGAGTACGGTACGAGCAGTACTTC.

This clonotype was counted only a few times. In nucleotides, the CDR3 is TGTGCCAGCAGTTTATACGGGGCTAGGGCAGATACGCAGTATTTT. As protein: CASSLYGARADTQYF. V gene TRBV27 combines with J gene TRBJ2-3; D possibly matches TRBD1 or TRBD2 (5 bases each). This CDR3 is 15 amino acids long. The germline V gene has CDR1 MNHEY and CDR2 SMNVEV (reference sequence). Between the trimmed V and J ends, which lost 1 base and 4 bases, there was a span of 12 bases.

This clonotype was observed a handful of times. The chain has TRBV20-1 and TRBJ2-4, with 9 nucleotides matching TRBD2. In germline, CDR1 is DFQATT, CDR2 SNEGSKA (reference sequence). V was clipped by 6 bases and J by 16 bases; unmatched bases: 22. The CDR3 sequence is 15 residues long. The CDR3 loop reads CSAKGFGLAGLPPYF. Written as DNA, the CDR3 is TGCAGTGCAAAAGGGTTTGGGCTAGCGGGACTTCCCCCTTACTTC.

This sequence joins TRBV7-3 and TRBJ2-3; D is tentatively TRBD1 or TRBD2 (6 bases each). The germline CDR1 and CDR2 sequences are SGHTA and FQGTGA. The ends were cut back, 1 base at V and 3 bases at J, with 11 bases in the middle. The CDR3 runs 15 residues. The CDR3 region is CASSLRLDRTDTQYF. CDR3 coding DNA: TGTGCCAGCAGCTTAAGACTAGACAGGACAGATACGCAGTATTTT.

This clonotype was counted only a few times. The V call is TRBV3-1, the J call TRBJ2-1; 10 bases match TRBD2. Germline V gives CDR1 LGHDT, CDR2 YNNKEL (reference sequence). V was pared by 0 bases and J by 2 bases, with 16 bases of the junction left unmatched. CDR3 size: 21 residues. CDR3 sequence reads: CASSQDIGLAGVANAYNEQFF. The DNA of the CDR3 is TGTGCCAGCAGCCAAGATATAGGGCTAGCGGGAGTCGCGAATGCCTACAATGAGCAGTTCTTC.

The chain is built from TRBV29-1 and TRBJ2-3, with no clear D. In germline, CDR1 is SQVTM, CDR2 ANQGSEA. V was shortened by 3 bases and J by 0 bases, with 10 bases between the two germline ends. The CDR3 totals 14 residues. The CDR3 bases are TGCAGCGTTGATTCAGTCAGAAGCACAGATACGCAGTATTTT. This encodes CSVDSVRSTDTQYF.

The chain has TRBV28 and TRBJ2-5, with a possible D match to TRBD2 (6 bases). Germline CDR1 reads MDHEN; CDR2 reads SYDVKM. The CDR3 contains 17 residues. Trimming stripped 7 bases from V and 1 base from J, with 22 bases between. The CDR3 here is CASKTALPGTPQETQYF. The CDR3 nucleotides are TGTGCCAGCAAAACCGCGCTTCCAGGGACTCCCCAAGAGACCCAGTACTTC.

This clonotype was found many times. The V gene is TRBV7-2, the J gene TRBJ2-7; D is unresolved. CDR1 SGHTA and CDR2 FQGNSA come from the germline V gene. The V gene lost 0 bases and the J gene lost 6 bases, with 3 bases spanning the gap. The CDR3 has 11 amino acids. The CDR3 loop is CASSLAGEQYF. The CDR3 DNA reads TGTGCCAGCAGCTTAGCAGGCGAGCAGTACTTC.

This chain joins TRBV12-3 or TRBV12-4 and TRBJ2-5; a weak D match, TRBD1 (6 bases). Trimming shortened V by 5 bases and J by 3 bases, and 10 bases separated the two germline ends. The CDR3 is 13 amino acids. The chain's CDR3 is CASSPYREETQYF. Here the CDR3 DNA reads TGTGCCAGCAGTCCTTACAGGGAAGAGACCCAGTACTTC.

This clonotype showed up just a few times. V is TRBV4-3 and J is TRBJ2-2; unclear D gene. The CDR3 spans 17 residues. Germline V gives CDR1 LGHNA, CDR2 YSLEER. With 0 bases removed from V and 6 bases from J, the gap between germline ends came to 17 bases. DNA of the CDR3: TGCGCCAGCAGCCAAGATACCTCCGTGTTTATGGCCGGGGAGCTGTTTTTT. Protein product: CASSQDTSVFMAGELFF.

This clonotype was counted a few times. The rearrangement uses TRBV3-1 and TRBJ2-1; TRBD2 matches at 9 bases. There are 16 residues in the CDR3. Per germline, CDR1 LGHDT and CDR2 YNNKEL (reference sequence). Trimming cost V 0 bases and J 3 bases; bases outside gene matches: 3. CDR3 loop: CASSQELAGYYNEQFF. The DNA of the CDR3 is TGTGCCAGCAGCCAAGAACTAGCGGGCTACTACAATGAGCAGTTCTTC.

In this sample, this clonotype turned up a few times. The V and J genes are TRBV12-3 or TRBV12-4 and TRBJ2-5; 9 nucleotides agree with TRBD1. After removal of 7 bases from V and 2 bases from J, the junction contained 8 bases not matched to a gene. The CDR3 runs to 15 residues. CDR3 coding DNA: TGTGCCAGCAAGAGACAGGGGGGTCCACAAGAGACCCAGTACTTC. Translating it yields CASKRQGGPQETQYF.

This clonotype was counted only a few times. The rearrangement links TRBV20-1 to TRBJ2-7; no firm D call. The CDR3 is 14 amino acids. Between the trimmed V and J ends, which lost 6 bases and 0 bases, there was a span of 15 bases. The germline V gene encodes CDR1 DFQATT and CDR2 SNEGSKA (reference sequence). DNA for the CDR3: TGCAGTGCACCCGAACGCAGGAGCTCCTACGAGCAGTACTTC. This encodes CSAPERRSSYEQYF.

This clonotype was recorded a few times. The V gene is TRBV28, the J gene TRBJ2-5; TRBD1 might be the D (5 bases). V shed 1 base and J shed 2 bases, with 8 bases lying between them. The CDR3 totals 14 residues. In germline, CDR1 is MDHEN, CDR2 SYDVKM. The CDR3 loop is CASSLSAGQETQYF. The CDR3 DNA is TGTGCCAGCAGTTTATCAGCAGGGCAAGAGACCCAGTACTTC.

Only a few counts were recorded for this clonotype. The genes are TRBV7-2 and TRBJ2-2; TRBD1 matches at 7 bases. The length of the CDR3 is 16 residues. The ends lost 6 bases at V and 4 bases at J; junction bases unmatched: 11. Germline V gene sequence: CDR1 SGHTA, CDR2 FQGNSA. The CDR3 loop reads CASRLTGTVFTGELFF. As DNA, the CDR3 is TGTGCCAGCAGGTTGACCGGGACAGTATTCACCGGGGAGCTGTTTTTT.

Concerning this clonotype itself: The conserved phenylalanine or tryptophan is not found at the CDR3 terminus, so this likely reflects a read error. CDR3 sequence (DNA): TGTGCCAGCAGCTTAGTGGCGGTATTCTCTGGAAACACCATATATTAT. Encoded protein: CASSLVAVFSGNTIYY. This sequence joins TRBV7-8 and TRBJ1-3; D is undetermined. CDR3 length: 16 residues. Germline assignment: CDR1 SGHVS and CDR2 FQNEAQ. Trimming stripped 1 base from V and 0 bases from J, with 10 bases between.

In this sample, this clonotype turned up many times. V is TRBV5-1 and J is TRBJ2-1, with 14 nucleotides matching TRBD2. The germline CDR1 and CDR2 sequences are SGHRS and YFSETQ. The CDR3 contains 20 residues. With V trimmed by 4 bases and J by 2 bases, 14 bases remained unmatched. Written as DNA, the CDR3 is TGCGCCAGCAGCCTTGAGGCGGGACTAGCGGGAGTGGGGCCCTACAATGAGCAGTTCTTC. Its protein is CASSLEAGLAGVGPYNEQFF.

The rearrangement uses TRBV7-2 and TRBJ2-5; 11 nucleotides match TRBD2. The V gene's germline CDR1 is SGHTA and CDR2 FQGNSA. The CDR3 consists of 15 residues. V lost 1 base to trimming and J lost 5 bases; unmatched junction nucleotides: 3. CDR3 bases: TGTGCCAGCAGCTTAGAGGCTAGCGGGAGGGAGACCCAGTACTTC. This sequence encodes CASSLEASGRETQYF. The full variable domain, completed using reference TRBV7-2 and TRBJ2-5, is GAGVSQSPSNKVTEKGKDVELRCDPISGHTALYWYRQSLGQGLEFLIYFQGNSAPDKSGLPSDRFSAERTGGSVSTLTIQRTQQEDSAVYLCASSLEASGRETQYFGPGTRLLVL.

CDR3 bases: TGTGCCAGCAGTTTTTATCGGGCCCCAGGGACAGATACGCAGTATTTT. Its translation: CASSFYRAPGTDTQYF. The rearrangement joins TRBV12-3 or TRBV12-4 to TRBJ2-3; TRBD1 is a possible D gene (5 bases). The CDR3 spans 16 residues. The V end lost 3 bases, the J end lost 3 bases, and 16 bases lay between the germline ends.